This T cell receptor beta chain was recorded in a study of T cells in Graves' hyperthyroidism and ophthalmopathy. It was RNA transcripts that yielded the amplified TCR beta CDR3 regions. Carried out on the TCR CDR3, a first-round RT-PCR used the HTBI primer set. Each CDR3 protein is one row after TCRdb ran MiXCR on the multiplex PCR reads. Of a few hundred thousand distinct CDR3 sequences detected, 15% to 20% appear once; the ten largest clones hold roughly 3%. V lost 3 bases to trimming and J lost 4 bases, with 12 bases between them. The CDR3 contains 14 residues. Germline assignment: CDR1 LGHDT and CDR2 YNNKEL (reference sequence). Overall study results and limits: The model predicted ophthalmopathy a median approximately seven months before onset.

In its sample, this clonotype was seen many times. What it binds is unknown. This rearrangement joins TRBV3-1 to TRBJ2-5, with D perhaps TRBD1 or TRBD2 (6 bases each). The TCR sequence derives from a woman aged 40 to 55 with Graves' ophthalmopathy. The material sequenced was blood. CDR3 DNA sequence: TGTGCCAGCAGCCATGAGGGGGGTGGAGAGACCCAGTACTTC. This gives the protein CASSHEGGGETQYF.